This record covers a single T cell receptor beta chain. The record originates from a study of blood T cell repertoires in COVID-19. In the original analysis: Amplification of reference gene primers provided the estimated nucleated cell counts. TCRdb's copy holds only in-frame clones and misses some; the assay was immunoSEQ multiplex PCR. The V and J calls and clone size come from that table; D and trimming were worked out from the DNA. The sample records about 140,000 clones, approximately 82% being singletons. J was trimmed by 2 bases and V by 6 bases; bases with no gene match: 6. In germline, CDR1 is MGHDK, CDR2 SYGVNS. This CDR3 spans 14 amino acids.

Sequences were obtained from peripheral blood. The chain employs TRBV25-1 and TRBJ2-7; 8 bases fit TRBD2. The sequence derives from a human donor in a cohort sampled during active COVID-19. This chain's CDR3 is CASREREIPYEQYF. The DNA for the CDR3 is TGTGCCAGCAGAGAGCGGGAGATCCCCTACGAGCAGTACTTC.